The present T cell receptor beta chain was sequenced within a study of blood T cell repertoires in COVID-19. The overall study: Sites across the United States, Italy and Spain contributed samples from acute and convalescent COVID-19. PBMCs, B-cell-depleted T cells, or T cells were the source of the cDNA or gDNA that made up the material.

This clone was counted once. In the study's own analysis: Reference gene primer amplification gave estimated nucleated cell counts. Produced via immunoSEQ multiplex PCR; TCRdb's table is partial and in-frame only. The D gene and trimming were derived from the DNA, and the V and J assignments and clone size from that table. The sample holds about 240,000 clones; roughly 80% are singletons and the top ten take roughly 3.3%. This CDR3 has 15 residues. With V trimmed by 4 bases and J by 3 bases, 8 bases remained unmatched. Looked up from germline, CDR1 is SNHLY and CDR2 is FYNNEI. Sequenced input: peripheral blood. This receptor was taken from a woman aged 18 to 35 with acute or convalescent COVID-19. The chain carries TRBV2 and TRBJ2-7; 8 nucleotides match TRBD1. In nucleotides, the CDR3 is TGTGCCAGCAGTGCTGAGGGACAGGCACGCTACGAGCAGTACTTC. This translates into CASSAEGQARYEQYF. Variable domain in full (rest from reference TRBV2 and TRBJ2-7): EPEVTQTPSHQVTQMGQEVILRCVPISNHLYFYWYRQILGQKVEFLVSFYNNEISEKSEIFDDQFSVERPDGSNFTLKIRSTKLEDSAMYFCASSAEGQARYEQYFGPGTRLTVT.